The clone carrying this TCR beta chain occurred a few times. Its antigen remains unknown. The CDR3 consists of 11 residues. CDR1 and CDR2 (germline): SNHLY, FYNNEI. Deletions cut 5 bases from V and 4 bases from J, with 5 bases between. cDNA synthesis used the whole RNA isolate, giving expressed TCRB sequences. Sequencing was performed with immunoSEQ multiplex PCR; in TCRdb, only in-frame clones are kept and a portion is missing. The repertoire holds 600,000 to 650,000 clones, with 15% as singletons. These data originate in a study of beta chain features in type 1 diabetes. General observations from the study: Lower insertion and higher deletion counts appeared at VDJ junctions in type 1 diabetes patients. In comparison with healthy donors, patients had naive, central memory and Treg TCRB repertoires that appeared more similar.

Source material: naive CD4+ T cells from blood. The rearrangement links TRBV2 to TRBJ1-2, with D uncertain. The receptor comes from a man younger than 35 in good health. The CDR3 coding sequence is TGTGCCAGCAGTAGTACCTATGGCTACACCTTC. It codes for CASSSTYGYTF.